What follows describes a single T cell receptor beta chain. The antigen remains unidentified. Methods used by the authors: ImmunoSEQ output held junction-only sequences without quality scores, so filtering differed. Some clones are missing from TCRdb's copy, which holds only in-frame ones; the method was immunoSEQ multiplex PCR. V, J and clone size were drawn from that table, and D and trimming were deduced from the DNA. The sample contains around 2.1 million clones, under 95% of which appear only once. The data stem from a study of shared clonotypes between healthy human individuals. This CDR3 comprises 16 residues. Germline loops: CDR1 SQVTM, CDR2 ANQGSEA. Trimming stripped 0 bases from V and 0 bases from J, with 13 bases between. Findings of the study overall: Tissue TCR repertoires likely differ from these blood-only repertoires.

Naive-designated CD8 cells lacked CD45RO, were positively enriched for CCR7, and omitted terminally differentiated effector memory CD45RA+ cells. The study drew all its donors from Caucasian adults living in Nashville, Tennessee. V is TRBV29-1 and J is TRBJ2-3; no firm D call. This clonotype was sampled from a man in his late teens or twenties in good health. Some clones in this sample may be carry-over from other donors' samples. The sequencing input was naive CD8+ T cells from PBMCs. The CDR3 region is CSVEDLLSTSTDTQYF. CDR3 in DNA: TGCAGCGTTGAAGATCTTTTAAGCACCAGCACAGATACGCAGTATTTT.